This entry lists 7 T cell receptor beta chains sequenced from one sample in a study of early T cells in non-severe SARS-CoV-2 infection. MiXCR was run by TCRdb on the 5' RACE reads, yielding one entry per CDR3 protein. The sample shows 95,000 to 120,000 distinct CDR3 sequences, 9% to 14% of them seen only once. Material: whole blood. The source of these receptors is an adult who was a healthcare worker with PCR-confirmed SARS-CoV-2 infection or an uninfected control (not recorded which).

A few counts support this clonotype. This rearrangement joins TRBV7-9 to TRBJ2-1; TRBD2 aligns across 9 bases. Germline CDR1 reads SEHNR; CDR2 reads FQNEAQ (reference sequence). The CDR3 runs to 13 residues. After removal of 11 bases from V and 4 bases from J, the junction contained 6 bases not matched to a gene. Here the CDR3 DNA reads TGTGCCCGCTCGAGCGGGGGGTACAATGAGCAGTTCTTC. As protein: CARSSGGYNEQFF.

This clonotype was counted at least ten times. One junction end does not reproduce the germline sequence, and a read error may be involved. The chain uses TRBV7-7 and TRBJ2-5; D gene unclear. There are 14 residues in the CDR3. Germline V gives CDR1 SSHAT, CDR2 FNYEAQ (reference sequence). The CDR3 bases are TGTGCTAGCAGCTTAGGCGGAGTTTCCGCGACCCAGTACTTC. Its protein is CASSLGGVSATQYF.

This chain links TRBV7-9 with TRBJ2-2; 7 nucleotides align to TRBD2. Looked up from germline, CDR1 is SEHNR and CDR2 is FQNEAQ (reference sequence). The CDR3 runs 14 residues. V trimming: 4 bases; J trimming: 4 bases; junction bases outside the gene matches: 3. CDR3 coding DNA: TGTGCCAGCAGCTCCGGGGGGAGCACCGGGGAGCTGTTTTTT. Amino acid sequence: CASSSGGSTGELFF.

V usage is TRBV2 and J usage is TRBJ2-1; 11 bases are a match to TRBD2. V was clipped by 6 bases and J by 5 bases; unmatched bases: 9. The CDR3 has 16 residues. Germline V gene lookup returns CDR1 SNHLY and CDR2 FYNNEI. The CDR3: CASRSSKTSGNNEQFF. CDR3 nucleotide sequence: TGTGCCAGCAGATCCTCAAAGACTAGCGGGAACAATGAGCAGTTCTTC. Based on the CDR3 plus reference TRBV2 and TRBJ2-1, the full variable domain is EPEVTQTPSHQVTQMGQEVILRCVPISNHLYFYWYRQILGQKVEFLVSFYNNEISEKSEIFDDQFSVERPDGSNFTLKIRSTKLEDSAMYFCASRSSKTSGNNEQFFGPGTRLTVL.

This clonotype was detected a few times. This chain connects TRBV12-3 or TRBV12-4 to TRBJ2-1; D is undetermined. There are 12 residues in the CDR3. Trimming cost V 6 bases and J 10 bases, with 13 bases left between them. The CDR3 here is CASRLSREEQFF. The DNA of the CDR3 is TGTGCCAGCAGACTAAGTCGTGAAGAGCAGTTCTTC.

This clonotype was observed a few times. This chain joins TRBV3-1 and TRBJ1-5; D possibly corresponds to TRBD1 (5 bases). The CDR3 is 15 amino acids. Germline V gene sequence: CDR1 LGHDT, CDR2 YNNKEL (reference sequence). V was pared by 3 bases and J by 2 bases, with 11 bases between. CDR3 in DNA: TGTGCCAGCAGCCAGAGCAGGGTGGGCAATCAGCCCCAGCATTTT. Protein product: CASSQSRVGNQPQHF.

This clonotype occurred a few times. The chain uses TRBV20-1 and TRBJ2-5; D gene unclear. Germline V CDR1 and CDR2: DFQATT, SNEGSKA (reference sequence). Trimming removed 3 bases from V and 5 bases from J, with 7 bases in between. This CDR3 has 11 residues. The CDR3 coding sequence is TGCAGTGCTAGCTTCGCTGAGACCCAGTACTTC. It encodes CSASFAETQYF.